This passage covers 22 T cell receptor beta chains from one sample sequenced in a study of siplizumab effects on memory and regulatory T cells. The table came from immunoSEQ multiplex PCR; TCRdb's copy has only in-frame clones and leaves some out. Among 50,000 to 60,000 clones listed, approximately 84% were seen once. What was sequenced was naive CD8+ T cells sorted from blood. Every receptor here comes from a human donor in good health.

This sequence joins TRBV6-1 and TRBJ1-1; D not resolved. The ends were cut back, 3 bases at V and 8 bases at J, with 13 bases in the middle. The CDR3 has 13 residues. Germline V gene lookup returns CDR1 MNHNS and CDR2 SASEGT. This CDR3 is CASSDPSGLEAFF. The CDR3 region has the DNA TGTGCCAGCAGTGATCCTTCGGGTCTGGAAGCTTTCTTT.

The genes are TRBV7-6 and TRBJ2-2; the D gene is possibly TRBD1 (5 bases). V lost 1 base and J 6 bases, leaving 6 bases between the germline ends. The CDR3 totals 13 residues. The germline V gene encodes CDR1 SGHVS and CDR2 FNYEAQ. The CDR3: CASSLEGPGELFF. The CDR3 nucleotides are TGTGCCAGCAGCTTAGAGGGGCCCGGGGAGCTGTTTTTT.

V usage is TRBV27 and J usage is TRBJ2-1, with 7 bases lining up with TRBD2. The CDR3 runs to 13 residues. The V and J ends lost 1 base and 8 bases, in that order; junction bases with no gene match: 2. Germline CDR1 MNHEY, CDR2 SMNVEV (reference sequence). The CDR3 sequence is CASSLWGGDEQFF. The CDR3 DNA reads TGTGCCAGCAGTTTATGGGGGGGGGATGAGCAGTTCTTC.

This rearrangement joins TRBV11-2 to TRBJ2-5; tentatively, D is TRBD1 (5 bases). V gave up 0 bases and J gave up 2 bases, with 10 bases separating them. The CDR3 consists of 15 residues. Germline values: CDR1 SGHAT, CDR2 FQNNGV. In DNA, the CDR3 is TGTGCCAGCAGCTTAGATCCAGGGTTACAAGAGACCCAGTACTTC. It is translated as CASSLDPGLQETQYF.

This clone was counted once. The rearrangement joins TRBV6-6 to TRBJ1-2; 8 nucleotides agree with TRBD1. Germline values: CDR1 MNHNY, CDR2 SVGAGI (reference sequence). The CDR3 length is 15 residues. J was trimmed by 4 bases and V by 4 bases; bases with no gene match: 8. The CDR3: CASSWTDRDVYGYTF. CDR3 bases: TGTGCCAGCAGTTGGACGGACAGGGATGTCTATGGCTACACCTTC.

The rearrangement links TRBV2 to TRBJ1-3; D not resolved. CDR3 length equals 16 residues. Between the trimmed V and J ends, which lost 3 bases and 4 bases, there was a span of 16 bases. Per the germline V gene, CDR1 is SNHLY and CDR2 is FYNNEI. This CDR3 is CASSDQRIPTGNTIYF. Here the CDR3 DNA reads TGTGCCAGCAGTGATCAAAGGATCCCGACAGGAAACACCATATATTTT.

CDR3 sequence reads: CASSPRDRGEETQYF. The CDR3 DNA reads TGTGCCAGCAGTCCCCGGGACAGGGGAGAAGAGACCCAGTACTTC. The genes are TRBV27 and TRBJ2-5; 10 bases map to TRBD1. The CDR3 runs to 15 residues. Germline V gives CDR1 MNHEY, CDR2 SMNVEV (reference sequence). After removal of 5 bases from V and 3 bases from J, the junction contained 6 bases not matched to a gene.

This rearrangement joins TRBV6-1 to TRBJ1-1; D gene ambiguous. V was shortened by 4 bases and J by 0 bases, with 15 bases between the two germline ends. Germline V gene data show CDR1 as MNHNS and CDR2 as SASEGT. The CDR3 covers 16 residues. CDR3 bases: TGTGCCAGCAGTGGACCCTGGCCGGATATGAACACTGAAGCTTTCTTT. Protein sequence: CASSGPWPDMNTEAFF.

The V and J genes are TRBV28 and TRBJ2-2; the D is unclear. V lost 7 bases and J 0 bases, leaving 6 bases between the germline ends. The germline CDR1 and CDR2 sequences are MDHEN and SYDVKM. The CDR3 has 13 residues. CDR3 sequence (DNA): TGTGCCAGCATTCCCACGAACACCGGGGAGCTGTTTTTT. Translating gives CASIPTNTGELFF.

This chain uses TRBV7-9 with TRBJ1-2; 11 positions agree with TRBD1. Trimming took 5 bases from V and 7 from J; bases not matched to a gene: 12. The CDR3 loop spans 16 amino acids. Germline CDR1 reads SEHNR; CDR2 reads FQNEAQ (reference sequence). CDR3 amino acids: CASSPEGGQGDSGYTF. The CDR3 nucleotides read TGTGCCAGCAGCCCCGAGGGGGGACAGGGGGATTCTGGCTACACCTTC.

The chain is built from TRBV27 and TRBJ2-7; 7 bases are a match to TRBD1. Germline lookup yields CDR1 MNHEY and CDR2 SMNVEV (reference sequence). The CDR3 extends over 13 amino acids. The V gene end was trimmed by 2 bases and the J gene end by 2 bases; junction bases not matched to a gene: 0. The CDR3 protein is CASSLGTAYEQYF. CDR3 nucleotide sequence: TGTGCCAGCAGTTTAGGGACAGCCTACGAGCAGTACTTC.

The J gene is TRBJ1-1, the V gene TRBV29-1; possibly TRBD1 for D (6 bases). Trimming cost V 4 bases and J 2 bases, with 11 bases left between them. Germline CDR1 is SQVTM and CDR2 is ANQGSEA. The CDR3 sequence is 13 residues long. The CDR3: CSVATGANTEAFF. CDR3 coding DNA: TGCAGCGTTGCAACGGGGGCCAACACTGAAGCTTTCTTT.

This chain connects TRBV5-1 to TRBJ2-7; 9 bases align to TRBD1. Germline lookup yields CDR1 SGHRS and CDR2 YFSETQ. Unmatched junction bases numbered 4, after V lost 4 bases and J lost 5 bases. This CDR3 has 13 amino acids. The DNA of the CDR3 is TGCGCCAGCAGCCAGGGACAGGGCGACGAGCAGTACTTC. Translation gives CASSQGQGDEQYF.

The V and J genes are TRBV9 and TRBJ2-7; D gene unclear. Germline lookup yields CDR1 SGDLS and CDR2 YYNGEE. The V end lost 0 bases, the J end lost 2 bases, and 9 bases lay between the germline ends. CDR3 size: 14 residues. CDR3 sequence (DNA): TGTGCCAGCAGCGTAGACTACTACCCCTACGAGCAGTACTTC. Protein: CASSVDYYPYEQYF.

The J gene is TRBJ1-1, the V gene TRBV27; perhaps TRBD1 as D (6 bases). Trimming removed 2 bases at V and 1 base at J, with 8 bases between. CDR3 length equals 14 residues. Germline CDR1 reads MNHEY; CDR2 reads SMNVEV (reference sequence). The CDR3 reads CASSLQGQNTEAFF. For the CDR3, the DNA is TGTGCCAGCAGTTTACAGGGGCAGAACACTGAAGCTTTCTTT.

This clone is a singleton in its sample. The DNA of the CDR3 is TGTGCCAGCAGTAAACCGGGACAGGGGGCCTCCTACGAGCAGTACTTC. Residues: CASSKPGQGASYEQYF. The rearrangement links TRBV6-6 to TRBJ2-7; 12 bases fit TRBD1. Germline-derived CDR1 and CDR2 are MNHNY and SVGAGI (reference sequence). The CDR3 runs to 16 residues. The V gene end was trimmed by 5 bases and the J gene end by 0 bases; junction bases not matched to a gene: 5.

J is TRBJ2-7 and V is TRBV7-9, with D uncertain. The germline V gene has CDR1 SEHNR and CDR2 FQNEAQ (reference sequence). V lost 11 bases to trimming and J lost 2 bases, with 16 bases between them. The CDR3 extends over 13 amino acids. CDR3 sequence (DNA): TGTGCCTCGTACCAGGAACAAACCTACGAGCAGTACTTC. This sequence encodes CASYQEQTYEQYF.

J is TRBJ2-1 and V is TRBV25-1; 8 nucleotides match TRBD2. Germline-derived CDR1 and CDR2 are MGHDK and SYGVNS. The CDR3 loop spans 15 amino acids. V gave up 4 bases and J gave up 8 bases; unmatched junction bases: 10. The CDR3 reads CASSALAGLGHEQFF. The CDR3 DNA reads TGTGCCAGCAGTGCTCTAGCGGGCCTGGGCCATGAGCAGTTCTTC.

J is TRBJ2-1 and V is TRBV7-9, with 9 nucleotides matching TRBD2. The CDR3 covers 15 residues. Germline CDR1 reads SEHNR; CDR2 reads FQNEAQ (reference sequence). Trimming cost V 3 bases and J 3 bases; bases outside gene matches: 3. The CDR3 reads CASSFETSGYNEQFF. Written as DNA, the CDR3 is TGTGCCAGCAGCTTCGAGACTAGCGGCTACAATGAGCAGTTCTTC.

The chain combines TRBV19 with TRBJ2-2, with a possible D match to TRBD1 (5 bases). The CDR3 covers 14 residues. Trimming took 8 bases from V and 2 from J, leaving 12 bases between them. The V gene's germline CDR1 is LNHDA and CDR2 SQIVND (reference sequence). The CDR3 DNA follows: TGTGCCAGTGACAGAAGACAAAACACCGGGGAGCTGTTTTTT. Residues: CASDRRQNTGELFF.

This rearrangement joins TRBV5-5 to TRBJ1-1; D call uncertain. CDR1 and CDR2 from the germline V gene are SGHKS and YYEKEE (reference sequence). The CDR3 is 11 residues long. Trimming pared 4 bases from V and 6 bases from J, leaving 7 bases between. CDR3 DNA: TGTGCCAGCAGCCGCGGGGCTGAAGCTTTCTTT. It encodes CASSRGAEAFF.

The V call is TRBV6-4, the J call TRBJ1-1; D not certain. Per germline, CDR1 MRHNA and CDR2 SNTAGT. CDR3 length equals 13 residues. Trimming left V 2 bases short and J 5 bases short, with 9 bases between. The CDR3 is CASSDGVGTEAFF. Here the CDR3 DNA reads TGTGCCAGCAGTGACGGGGTAGGGACTGAAGCTTTCTTT.